One sample yielded the 24 T cell receptor beta chains listed below, sequenced in a study of OX40 agonist ivuxolimab in advanced cancers. Clones were sequenced by immunoSEQ multiplex PCR, and TCRdb holds only the in-frame ones, with some missing. The repertoire holds 57,000 or so clones, with 80% to 85% as singletons. The sequencing used CD4+ or CD8+ T cells sorted from blood, collected in a trial of the OX40 agonist ivuxolimab. All receptors come from an adult with an advanced solid tumor such as melanoma, head and neck, liver or kidney cancer.

The chain couples TRBV2 to TRBJ2-7, with 9 positions matching TRBD1. CDR3 length: 12 residues. Germline V lookup: CDR1 SNHLY, CDR2 FYNNEI. The V segment lost 7 bases and the J segment 6 bases; nucleotides outside the gene matches: 4. In nucleotides, the CDR3 is TGTGCCAGCACCCTGACAGGGGGCGAGCAGTACTTC. Encoded protein: CASTLTGGEQYF.

Here the CDR3 DNA reads TGTGCCAGCAGCTCACCCCTACTAGCGGGAGGGTACAATGAGCAGTTCTTC. Amino acid sequence: CASSSPLLAGGYNEQFF. This chain connects TRBV9 to TRBJ2-1; TRBD2 agrees at 13 bases. This CDR3 has 17 amino acids. Germline V gene sequence: CDR1 SGDLS, CDR2 YYNGEE. V was clipped by 4 bases and J by 4 bases; unmatched bases: 8.

The chain joins TRBV19 to TRBJ2-1; TRBD2 aligns across 9 bases. The CDR3 length is 14 residues. Germline CDR1 is LNHDA and CDR2 is SQIVND (reference sequence). Trimming removed 3 bases from V and 6 bases from J; junction bases left unmatched: 3. Written as DNA, the CDR3 is TGTGCCAGTAGTATGCGGGGGGGTCGCAATGAGCAGTTCTTC. Translation: CASSMRGGRNEQFF.

The chain couples TRBV30 to TRBJ2-3; 13 nucleotides agree with TRBD2. Germline V gene sequence: CDR1 GTSNPN, CDR2 SVGIG (reference sequence). The CDR3 contains 18 residues. V trimming: 1 base; J trimming: 5 bases; junction bases outside the gene matches: 12. CDR3 residues: CAWSGHGTSGMRQDTQYF. The CDR3 DNA reads as TGTGCCTGGAGTGGACATGGGACTAGCGGGATGCGTCAAGATACGCAGTATTTT. Variable domain in full (rest from reference TRBV30 and TRBJ2-3): SQTIHQWPATLVQPVGSPLSLECTVEGTSNPNLYWYRQAAGRGLQLLFYSVGIGQISSEVPQNLSASRPQDRQFILSSKKLLLSDSGFYLCAWSGHGTSGMRQDTQYFGPGTRLTVL.

V is TRBV9 and J is TRBJ2-5, with TRBD1 matching over 12 bases. After removal of 2 bases from V and 0 bases from J, the junction contained 17 bases not matched to a gene. The CDR3 length is 21 residues. Germline V CDR1 and CDR2: SGDLS, YYNGEE. The CDR3 region has the DNA TGTGCCAGCAGCGTCCAGATAGGGACAGGGGGCAGGAAATTGTACCAAGAGACCCAGTACTTC. Translating it yields CASSVQIGTGGRKLYQETQYF. The entire variable domain, with the rest obtained from reference TRBV9 and TRBJ2-5, is as follows: DSGVTQTPKHLITATGQRVTLRCSPRSGDLSVYWYQQSLDQGLQFLIQYYNGEERAKGNILERFSAQQFPDLHSELNLSSLELGDSALYFCASSVQIGTGGRKLYQETQYFGPGTRLLVL.

The table lists this clone with a count of one. J is TRBJ2-1 and V is TRBV19; D is ambiguous. From germline, CDR1 is LNHDA and CDR2 SQIVND (reference sequence). This CDR3 is 15 amino acids long. V gave up 7 bases and J gave up 0 bases, with 13 bases separating them. The CDR3 here is CASTPPGFSYNEQFF. The CDR3 nucleotides read TGTGCCAGTACCCCCCCCGGGTTCTCCTACAATGAGCAGTTCTTC.

V is TRBV10-2 and J is TRBJ1-1; D possibly corresponds to TRBD1 (6 bases). The V gene lost 10 bases and the J gene lost 5 bases, with 17 bases spanning the gap. The CDR3 totals 13 residues. Germline assignment: CDR1 WSHSY and CDR2 SAAADI. For the CDR3, the DNA is TGCGCCACCTCAGGGGCCGCTCGGACTGAAGCTTTCTTT. It codes for CATSGAARTEAFF.

The genes are TRBV18 and TRBJ2-3; D is undetermined. Germline V gives CDR1 KGHSH, CDR2 LQKENI. CDR3 length: 13 residues. The ends were cut back, 3 bases at V and 6 bases at J, with 10 bases in the middle. CDR3 amino acids: CASSPPFGDTQYF. The CDR3 DNA is TGTGCCAGCTCACCCCCCTTCGGGGATACGCAGTATTTT.

V is TRBV13 and J is TRBJ2-6; D remains unclear. The V and J ends lost 3 bases and 0 bases respectively, with 9 bases between them. This CDR3 has 16 amino acids. Germline-derived CDR1 and CDR2 are PRHDT and FYEKMQ (reference sequence). CDR3 residues: CASSLSRRSGANVLTF. DNA of the CDR3: TGTGCCAGCAGCTTGTCCAGGCGCTCTGGGGCCAACGTCCTGACTTTC.

This chain links TRBV23-1 with TRBJ1-5; D is perhaps TRBD1 (6 bases). TRBV23-1 belongs to the ORF category, with a function that is uncertain. This CDR3 is 16 amino acids long. The V end was cut by 3 bases, the J end by 7 bases, with 19 bases between. The chain's CDR3 is CASSQASSNRDQPQHF. The DNA of the CDR3 is TGCGCCAGCAGTCAGGCCTCTTCGAACAGGGACCAGCCCCAGCATTTT.

The genes are TRBV7-2 and TRBJ2-5, with 10 nucleotides matching TRBD2. CDR3 length: 19 amino acids. Trimming at V came to 0 bases and at J to 5 bases, leaving 15 bases not matched to a gene. Looked up from germline, CDR1 is SGHTA and CDR2 is FQGNSA. CDR3: CASSLALLAKRGGHETQYF. In nucleotides, the CDR3 is TGTGCCAGCAGCTTAGCCCTATTGGCGAAGCGGGGGGGCCACGAGACCCAGTACTTC.

V gene TRBV6-1 combines with J gene TRBJ2-5, with D possibly TRBD2 on 5 matching bases. The CDR3 extends over 13 amino acids. The ends were cut back, 2 bases at V and 7 bases at J, with 11 bases in the middle. The germline V gene has CDR1 MNHNS and CDR2 SASEGT. The CDR3 sequence is CASSETAVRTQYF. The CDR3 nucleotides read TGTGCCAGCAGTGAAACAGCGGTTAGGACCCAGTACTTC.

The V call is TRBV29-1, the J call TRBJ1-1, with D possibly being TRBD1 (5 bases). The V gene's germline CDR1 is SQVTM and CDR2 ANQGSEA. V was cut by 5 bases and J by 4 bases, with 8 bases left in between. CDR3 size: 11 residues. The CDR3 is CSVKRGTEAFF. The CDR3 bases are TGCAGCGTTAAAAGGGGCACTGAAGCTTTCTTT.

The genes are TRBV6-1 and TRBJ2-7, with D possibly TRBD2 on 6 matching bases. V was shortened by 7 bases and J by 3 bases, with 13 bases between the two germline ends. CDR1 and CDR2 from the germline V gene are MNHNS and SASEGT. This CDR3 has 13 amino acids. The CDR3 protein is CASTRRVLYEQYF. CDR3 nucleotides: TGTGCCAGCACCCGGAGGGTCCTCTACGAGCAGTACTTC.

This clone was seen only a few times. This chain links TRBV28 with TRBJ2-7; 10 nucleotides match TRBD1. The germline gives CDR1 MDHEN, CDR2 SYDVKM. This CDR3 spans 16 amino acids. Trimming removed 2 bases from V and 5 bases from J; junction bases left unmatched: 9. CDR3 nucleotides: TGTGCCAGCAGTTTAAAGGTTTGGGACAGGGGCCACGAGCAGTACTTC. Its protein product is CASSLKVWDRGHEQYF. The entire variable domain, with the rest obtained from reference TRBV28 and TRBJ2-7, is as follows: DVKVTQSSRYLVKRTGEKVFLECVQDMDHENMFWYRQDPGLGLRLIYFSYDVKMKEKGDIPEGYSVSREKKERFSLILESASTNQTSMYLCASSLKVWDRGHEQYFGPGTRLTVT.

Written as DNA, the CDR3 is TGTGCCAGCAGTGAATCCTGGGGTAACTATGGCTACACCTTC. Protein: CASSESWGNYGYTF. J is TRBJ1-2 and V is TRBV25-1; D uncertain. Germline values: CDR1 MGHDK, CDR2 SYGVNS. The CDR3 extends over 14 amino acids. V lost 1 base to trimming and J lost 1 base, with 7 bases between them.

The V gene is TRBV14, the J gene TRBJ2-7; 9 nucleotides agree with TRBD1. With V trimmed by 3 bases and J by 5 bases, 11 bases remained unmatched. The germline V gene encodes CDR1 SGHDN and CDR2 FVKESK. CDR3 length equals 16 residues. CDR3 residues: CASSHWTGEKGHEQYF. In DNA form, the CDR3 reads TGTGCCAGCAGCCATTGGACAGGGGAGAAGGGTCACGAGCAGTACTTC.

The chain employs TRBV19 and TRBJ1-6, with 9 bases identical to TRBD1. Germline-derived CDR1 and CDR2 are LNHDA and SQIVND (reference sequence). With V trimmed by 8 bases and J by 7 bases, 12 bases remained unmatched. This CDR3 is built from 16 residues. CDR3 in amino acids: CASGPGTGSGNSPLHF. The CDR3 nucleotides are TGTGCCAGTGGCCCCGGGACAGGGTCTGGAAATTCACCCCTCCACTTT.

V and J are TRBV7-2 and TRBJ1-2; 7 bases map to TRBD1. From germline, CDR1 is SGHTA and CDR2 FQGNSA. The CDR3 consists of 14 residues. The trim removed 2 bases at V and 3 bases at J, leaving 3 bases unmatched. DNA of the CDR3: TGTGCCAGCAGCTTACAGGGGACAGACTATGGCTACACCTTC. Translating it yields CASSLQGTDYGYTF.

This chain uses TRBV30 with TRBJ1-5; 9 bases match TRBD1. Unmatched junction bases numbered 3, after V lost 4 bases and J lost 5 bases. There are 13 residues in the CDR3. Looked up from germline, CDR1 is GTSNPN and CDR2 is SVGIG (reference sequence). The CDR3 DNA sequence: TGTGCCTGGAATAGGGACAGGGATCAGCCCCAGCATTTT. This encodes CAWNRDRDQPQHF.

This clone was detected a few times. V usage is TRBV4-1 and J usage is TRBJ1-6; D gene ambiguous. Trimming shortened V by 0 bases and J by 10 bases, and 7 bases separated the two germline ends. The CDR3 consists of 13 residues. Germline CDR1 is MGHRA and CDR2 is YSYEKL. The CDR3 bases are TGCGCCAGCAGCCAAGATCTCAGATCACCCCTCCACTTT. Encoded protein: CASSQDLRSPLHF.

The chain recombines TRBV2 with TRBJ2-1; D perhaps matches TRBD1 (6 bases). The germline CDR1 and CDR2 sequences are SNHLY and FYNNEI. The CDR3 contains 12 residues. V lost 6 bases to trimming and J lost 4 bases, with 7 bases between them. Here the CDR3 reads CASRTGYNEQFF. The CDR3 DNA sequence: TGTGCCAGCAGAACAGGGTACAATGAGCAGTTCTTC.

This clone was picked up a small number of times. In DNA form, the CDR3 reads TGTGCCAGCTCACCGCGGGGCGAGACCCAGTACTTC. Protein sequence: CASSPRGETQYF. The chain joins TRBV18 to TRBJ2-5; a weak D match, TRBD2 (6 bases). This CDR3 is 12 amino acids long. Germline CDR1 KGHSH, CDR2 LQKENI. Deletions cut 3 bases from V and 5 bases from J, with 7 bases between.

The chain combines TRBV6-5 with TRBJ1-5; D is uncertain. The CDR3 length is 15 residues. V gave up 9 bases and J gave up 1 base, with 16 bases separating them. CDR1 and CDR2 (germline): MNHEY, SVGAGI. The CDR3: CARIYISGSNQPQHF. CDR3 DNA: TGTGCCAGGATCTACATATCGGGGAGCAATCAGCCCCAGCATTTT.